This TCR beta chain was identified in a study of cytomegalovirus exposure and HLA in healthy donors. Each of the donors was a healthy bone marrow donor. Trimming removed 3 bases from V and 6 bases from J; junction bases left unmatched: 14. The CDR3 runs 16 residues. Germline V CDR1 and CDR2: SGHRS, YFSETQ. Primers included in the PCR were 60 Vbeta and 13 Jbeta primers. Some clones are missing from TCRdb's copy, which holds only in-frame ones; the method was immunoSEQ multiplex PCR. The sample holds about 190,000 clones; 79% are singletons and the top ten take roughly 1.6%. The V and J genes are TRBV5-1 and TRBJ1-2; 7 bases are a match to TRBD1. Material for sequencing was PBMCs. The TCR sequence derives from a woman aged 18 to 35 in good health and CMV-seronegative. CDR3 loop: CASSSTGTETFHGYTF. The CDR3 DNA is TGCGCCAGCAGCTCGACCGGGACAGAAACTTTCCATGGCTACACCTTC.